The TCR beta chain described here comes from a study of T cell repertoires in cytomegalovirus infection. Study in general: Signatures in public TCR beta sequences pointed to both CMV infection and matching HLA type.

Study findings and constraints: Carriers of CMV and the relevant HLA type were discriminated by public TCR beta frequency. Ex vivo, HLA-C-restricted CMV-specific TCR beta clonotypes prevailed over the rest of the response.

In TCRdb, the reads were re-called with MiXCR into one record per CDR3 protein. This repertoire shows more than 250,000 distinct CDR3 sequences, 25% found once; its top ten account for about an eighth. CDR1 MGHRA and CDR2 YSYEKL come from the germline V gene. V was clipped by 0 bases and J by 7 bases, with 16 bases between them. This CDR3 is built from 15 residues. With respect to this clonotype: Its specificity is not known.

The specimen comprised cultured PBMCs, sampled from culture after CMV antigen stimulation. The receptor was isolated from a human donor in good health (CMV status not recorded). Some clones in this sample may be carry-over from other donors' samples. V is TRBV4-1 and J is TRBJ2-7; D is uncertain. The CDR3 DNA reads TGCGCCAGCAGCCAAGAAGGCGGCGGCCCAAGGGAGCAGTACTTC. Encoded protein: CASSQEGGGPREQYF.